This T cell receptor beta chain was retrieved from a study of cytomegalovirus exposure and HLA in healthy donors. Study as a whole: There were 70 million to 95 million unique TCRs (from HLA-typed donors) in an early data release.

Nominally healthy donors were sampled, though unrecorded immune exposures were likely. Both 60 Vbeta primers and 13 Jbeta primers went into the PCR. TCRdb's table, derived via immunoSEQ multiplex PCR, lists solely in-frame clones and lacks some. The table includes about 200,000 clones, roughly 80% detected once. Concerning this clone itself: Antigen specificity is unknown.

Study-wide results and limits: As confirmed in vitro, a few CMV-associated chains were specific for CMV antigens. Previously analyzed data showed that most TCR beta V segments were productive at a frequency of about 87% or about 30%.

Germline V lookup: CDR1 SGHRS, CDR2 YFSETQ. This CDR3 has 15 amino acids. V was pared by 3 bases and J by 4 bases, with 2 bases of the junction left unmatched. Sample: PBMCs. The sequence derives from a girl aged 10 to 17 in good health and CMV-seronegative. This chain links TRBV5-1 with TRBJ2-7, with TRBD2 matching 15 bases. CDR3 DNA sequence: TGCGCCAGCAGCTCGGGGACTAGCGGGAGGTACGAGCAGTACTTC. This gives the protein CASSSGTSGRYEQYF.